This T cell receptor (beta chain) was found in a study of blood T cell repertoires in COVID-19. Background on the study: The samples span acute and convalescent COVID-19 from the United States, Italy and Spain. From T cells, B-cell-depleted T cells, or PBMCs came the material, which was cDNA or gDNA.

In the original workflow: Using reference gene primer amplification, nucleated cell counts were estimated. The data were produced by immunoSEQ multiplex PCR, yet TCRdb's version contains in-frame clones alone and is incomplete. That table gives V, J and clone size, and the DNA gave D and trimming. The table includes some 270,000 clones, approximately 84% detected once. The CDR3 sequence is 14 residues long. Trimming removed 1 base at V and 10 bases at J, with 14 bases between. CDR1 and CDR2 (germline): LGHNT, FRNRAP. This receptor was taken from a person aged 65 to 85 with COVID-19, enrolled during active disease. The rearrangement uses TRBV12-5 and TRBJ2-1; D perhaps matches TRBD1 (5 bases). Specimen: peripheral blood. CDR3 residues: CASGLGEGDGEQFF. Here the CDR3 DNA reads TGTGCTAGTGGTTTGGGGGAAGGGGATGGGGAGCAGTTCTTC.